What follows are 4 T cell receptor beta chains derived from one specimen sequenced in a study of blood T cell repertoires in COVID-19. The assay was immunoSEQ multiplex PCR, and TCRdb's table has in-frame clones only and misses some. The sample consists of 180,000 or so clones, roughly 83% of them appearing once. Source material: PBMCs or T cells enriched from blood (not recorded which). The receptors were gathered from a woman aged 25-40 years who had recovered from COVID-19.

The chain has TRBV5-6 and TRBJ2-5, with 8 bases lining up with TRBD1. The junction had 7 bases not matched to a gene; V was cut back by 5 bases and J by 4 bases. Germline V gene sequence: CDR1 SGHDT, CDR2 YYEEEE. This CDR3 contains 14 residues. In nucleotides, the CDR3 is TGTGCCAGCAGTCGACAGGGGCCGGGAGAGACCCAGTACTTC. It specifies CASSRQGPGETQYF.

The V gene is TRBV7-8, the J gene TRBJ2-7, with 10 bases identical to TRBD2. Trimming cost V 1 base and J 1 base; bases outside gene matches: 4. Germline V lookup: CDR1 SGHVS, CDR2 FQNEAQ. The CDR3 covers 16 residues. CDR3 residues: CASSLVGTSDSYEQYF. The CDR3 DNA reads TGTGCCAGCAGCTTAGTGGGGACTAGCGATTCCTACGAGCAGTACTTC. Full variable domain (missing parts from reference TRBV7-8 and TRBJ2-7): GAGVSQSPRYKVAKRGQDVALRCDPISGHVSLFWYQQALGQGPEFLTYFQNEAQLDKSGLPSDRFFAERPEGSVSTLKIQRTQQEDSAVYLCASSLVGTSDSYEQYFGPGTRLTVT.

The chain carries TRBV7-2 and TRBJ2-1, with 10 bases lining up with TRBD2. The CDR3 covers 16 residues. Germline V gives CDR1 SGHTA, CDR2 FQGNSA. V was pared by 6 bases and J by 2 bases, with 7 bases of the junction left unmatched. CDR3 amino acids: CASSSIAGGPYNEQFF. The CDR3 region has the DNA TGTGCCAGCAGTTCAATAGCGGGAGGCCCCTACAATGAGCAGTTCTTC.

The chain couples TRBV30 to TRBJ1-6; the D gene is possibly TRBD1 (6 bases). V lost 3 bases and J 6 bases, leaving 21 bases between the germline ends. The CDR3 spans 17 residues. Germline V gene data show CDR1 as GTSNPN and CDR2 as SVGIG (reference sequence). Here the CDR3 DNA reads TGTGCCTGGAGACCTCTTACAGGGTACCGAACTAATTCACCCCTCCACTTT. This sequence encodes CAWRPLTGYRTNSPLHF.